This T cell receptor (beta chain) was profiled in a study of tumor-infiltrating lymphocytes in primary liver carcinoma. Study observations and caveats: Reduced overlap was seen in tumor-adjacent and tumor-blood pairs versus tumor region pairs. Bulk unsorted sampling precluded comparing CD4+ and CD8+ repertoires.

Blood RNA was derived from unsorted whole blood, and germline DNA was extracted too. TCR beta cDNA was reverse-transcribed from about 500 ng of total RNA. The reaction used a constant-region primer and ProtoScript II reverse transcriptase. Three nested multiplex PCR rounds of slightly modified ARM-PCR generated TCR beta libraries. Both of the initial two PCR rounds ran for about 9 cycles and employed TRBV1-TRBV30 forward primers alongside a C-beta reverse primer. TCRdb independently ran MiXCR on the multiplex PCR reads; one entry per CDR3 protein. The sample records 300,000 to 400,000 distinct CDR3 sequences, 65% being singletons. CDR1 is SGHRS and CDR2 is YFSETQ in the germline V gene. The CDR3 consists of 14 residues. With regard to this clonotype: Its antigen is not known. The junction departs from the called germline gene at one end, perhaps through a read error.

The rearrangement uses TRBV5-1 and TRBJ1-6; the D gene is possibly TRBD1 (5 bases). This receptor was identified in a man aged 35 to 55 with primary liver carcinoma and hepatitis B virus infection. Sequenced input: peripheral blood. CDR3 loop: CASSLWDYNSPLRF. CDR3 in DNA: TGCGCCAGCAGCTTGTGGGACTATAATTCACCCCTCCGCTTT.